This is a list of T cell receptor beta chains from one sample in a study of OX40 agonist ivuxolimab in advanced cancers. Generated by immunoSEQ multiplex PCR, the TCRdb table keeps only in-frame clones and is missing some. The profile covers 50,000 or so clones, with roughly 90% appearing a single time and about 9.3% taken by the ten largest. The sample in question was CD4+ or CD8+ T cells sorted from blood, obtained in a trial of the OX40 agonist ivuxolimab. All receptors come from an adult with an advanced solid tumor such as melanoma, head and neck, liver or kidney cancer. CDR3s include the opening cysteine and the closing phenylalanine or tryptophan. The D gene is left open where the match is weak. Rows give clone size only sometimes, using once, few, many, or a class for an expanded clone.

TRBJ2-7,-,-,TRBV30,TGTGCCTGGAGTGTAGGGTTCCCCTACGAGCAGTACTTC,CAWSVGFPYEQYF
TRBJ1-1,-,-,TRBV4-1,TGCGCCAGCAGCCAAGGCCGGGGGGGGCAAAAGAACACTGAAGCTTTCTTT,CASSQGRGGQKNTEAFF
TRBJ1-2,-,-,TRBV29-1,TGCAGCGTTGCAGGGACCTATGGCTACACCTTC,CSVAGTYGYTF
TRBJ2-5,-,-,TRBV5-8,TGTGCCAGCAGCTTGGGACTAGAGCGGTTGGAGACCCAGTACTTC,CASSLGLERLETQYF
TRBJ2-1,TRBD1,-,TRBV19,TGTGCCAGTAGTATTGGGACAGCTAATGAGCAGTTCTTC,CASSIGTANEQFF
TRBJ2-7,-,-,TRBV4-1,TGCGCCAGCAGCCAAGGGCCGGGAGCGAGTGGGGTTTACGAGCAGTACTTC,CASSQGPGASGVYEQYF
TRBJ2-2,-,-,TRBV4-1,TGCGCCAGCACCACGAACACCGGGGAGCTGTTTTTT,CASTTNTGELFF
TRBJ1-1,-,-,TRBV2,TGTGCCAGCAGTGAATCCCCTGATCCGCCGCGGGGCACTGAAGCTTTCTTT,CASSESPDPPRGTEAFF
TRBJ1-2,TRBD1,-,TRBV19,TGTGCCAGTACCACCGGGACAGGGCTGGGTAGCTATGGCTACACCTTC,CASTTGTGLGSYGYTF
TRBJ1-2,-,-,TRBV13,TGTGCCAGCAGCTTAGGCCTCGGCAGGGGCCGATCAGGCTACACCTTC,CASSLGLGRGRSGYTF
TRBJ2-2,-,-,TRBV11-1,TGTGCCAGCAGCTTGAGACAGGTGAACACCGGGGAGCTGTTTTTT,CASSLRQVNTGELFF
TRBJ1-5,-,-,TRBV19,TGTGCCAGTAGTATACAAGGTGGGATTCAGCCCCAGCATTTT,CASSIQGGIQPQHF
TRBJ1-2,-,-,TRBV12-1,TGTGCCAGCAGCGCCCGGACAGGGAGGGGTGGCTACACCTTC,CASSARTGRGGYTF
TRBJ2-7,-,-,TRBV27,TGTGCCAGCAGTTTTTTGGGGCCGAACGAGCAGTACTTC,CASSFLGPNEQYF
TRBJ2-5,-,-,TRBV5-4,TGTGCCAGCAGCCGGACGGGGAGCGTGACTGATGAAGAGACCCAGTACTTC,CASSRTGSVTDEETQYF
TRBJ1-1,-,-,TRBV5-4,TGTGCCAGCAGCTTGGCCACAGCGACGAACACTGAAGCTTTCTTT,CASSLATATNTEAFF
TRBJ1-2,-,-,TRBV4-3,TGCGCCAGCAGCCATTCCCGGGGCTCGGAGTATGGCTACACCTTC,CASSHSRGSEYGYTF
TRBJ1-1,-,-,TRBV27,TGTGCCAGCAGTTTAGGGGGGGTAAACACTGAAGCTTTCTTT,CASSLGGVNTEAFF
TRBJ1-1,-,-,TRBV6-5,TGTGCCAGCAGTGCGACTGAGGGGAACACTGAAGCTTTCTTT,CASSATEGNTEAFF
TRBJ1-5,-,-,TRBV5-8,TGTGCCAGCAGCTTAGGCACTACAAGCAATCAGCCCCAGCATTTT,CASSLGTTSNQPQHF
TRBJ1-5,-,-,TRBV2,TGTGCCAGCAGTGGGACGGTTGGCAATCAGCCCCAGCATTTT,CASSGTVGNQPQHF
TRBJ2-6,-,once,TRBV5-4,TGTGCCAGCAGCCCATCCTCTGGGGCCAACGTCCTGACTTTC,CASSPSSGANVLTF
TRBJ1-2,TRBD1,-,TRBV13,TGTGCCAGCAGCCCATCGGACAGGGGGCGACTCTGGGGCTACACCTTC,CASSPSDRGRLWGYTF
TRBJ1-1,TRBD1,-,TRBV5-5,TGTGCCAGCAGCTGGGACAGTTGGAACACTGAAGCTTTCTTT,CASSWDSWNTEAFF
TRBJ2-2,-,-,TRBV7-9,TGTGCCAGCAGCTCCCCTACAGGGAACACCGGGGAGCTGTTTTTT,CASSSPTGNTGELFF
TRBJ2-3,-,few,TRBV5-6,TGTGCCAGCAGCCGGGTCCCAGGGTATACAGATACGCAGTATTTT,CASSRVPGYTDTQYF
TRBJ2-1,-,-,TRBV5-1,TGCGCCAGCAGCTTGCCGCATGAGCAGTTCTTC,CASSLPHEQFF
TRBJ2-3,-,-,TRBV7-9,TGTGCCAGCAGCTTAGTCTTAACCGGCACAGATACGCAGTATTTT,CASSLVLTGTDTQYF
TRBJ1-4,-,-,TRBV13,TGTGCCAGCAGCTCCTGGGGAGGGTCGGATGAAAAACTGTTTTTT,CASSSWGGSDEKLFF
TRBJ2-7,-,-,TRBV5-4,TGTGCCAGCAGCTTGGCCGTCGGTTACGAGCAGTACTTC,CASSLAVGYEQYF
TRBJ1-5,-,-,TRBV6-1,TGTGCCAGCAGTGAATGGGCGGGTGGTAATCAGCCCCAGCATTTT,CASSEWAGGNQPQHF
TRBJ2-5,TRBD2,-,TRBV29-1,TGCAGCGTTGATGGGGAGGGACTAGTCTGGGAGACCCAGTACTTC,CSVDGEGLVWETQYF
TRBJ1-4,-,-,TRBV29-1,TGCAGCTTCCAGACCCGTAATGAAAAACTGTTTTTT,CSFQTRNEKLFF
TRBJ2-3,TRBD2,-,TRBV19,TGTGCCAGTACTCCGACTAGCGGGTTTAGCACAGATACGCAGTATTTT,CASTPTSGFSTDTQYF
TRBJ1-2,-,-,TRBV4-1,TGCGCCAGCAGCCAAGAACAGTTGGGGGTCGACTATGGCTACACCTTC,CASSQEQLGVDYGYTF
TRBJ2-5,-,-,TRBV27,TGTGCCAGCAGTCCCCGACTATATTGGGAGACCCAGTACTTC,CASSPRLYWETQYF
TRBJ1-1,-,-,TRBV7-2,TGTGCCAGCAGCCCGGATGGCACCAGGGCAAACACTGAAGCTTTCTTT,CASSPDGTRANTEAFF
TRBJ1-5,-,-,TRBV18,TGTGCCAGCTCACCCACGACACTACAGGGCAATCAGCCCCAGCATTTT,CASSPTTLQGNQPQHF
TRBJ1-5,-,once,TRBV19,TGTGCCAGTAGCTTTCAGGGAAATAGCAATCAGCCCCAGCATTTT,CASSFQGNSNQPQHF
TRBJ2-2,TRBD1,-,TRBV18,TGTGCCAGCTCACCATCACTAAACGCCGGGACAGCCGGGGAGCTGTTTTTT,CASSPSLNAGTAGELFF
TRBJ2-1,TRBD1,-,TRBV27,TGTGCCAGCAGTTTAGGACAGGGGGCCTACAATGAGCAGTTCTTC,CASSLGQGAYNEQFF
TRBJ1-1,-,-,TRBV5-6,TGTGCCAGCAGCTTGGCCCCGATGAACACTGAAGCTTTCTTT,CASSLAPMNTEAFF
TRBJ1-3,-,once,TRBV19,TGTGCCAGTAGTATTTCGGGCGGAAACACCATATATTTT,CASSISGGNTIYF
TRBJ2-1,TRBD1,-,TRBV6-6,TGTGCCAGCAGTTACGGGGACAGGGAATACAATGAGCAGTTCTTC,CASSYGDREYNEQFF
TRBJ2-1,TRBD1,-,TRBV5-8,TGTGCCAGCTTACTAAGGACAGGGGACAATGAGCAGTTCTTC,CASLLRTGDNEQFF
TRBJ1-5,-,medium-sized,TRBV5-1,TGCGCCAGCAGCTTCGAAGCAGGGGTTAGCAATCAGCCCCAGCATTTT,CASSFEAGVSNQPQHF
TRBJ2-1,TRBD2,-,TRBV7-7,TGTGCTAGCAGCTTTGTCTCGGGGGGGGATGGAGAGCAGTTCTTC,CASSFVSGGDGEQFF
TRBJ1-2,TRBD1,-,TRBV30,TGTGCCTGGAGTCATTCAGAGGGGGCCCCCGGGGGTGGCTACACCTTC,CAWSHSEGAPGGGYTF